These 3 T cell receptor beta chains were sequenced from one sample in a study of shared clonotypes between healthy human individuals. Measured with immunoSEQ multiplex PCR; TCRdb has only the in-frame clones, and not every one. Among more than 2,000,000 clones, around nine tenths were seen once, and the ten largest hold 0.13% to 0.15%. Sample: naive CD4+ T cells sorted from blood. As for subset: CD45RA+ positively selected. Every receptor here comes from a man aged 18 to 35 in good health.

The V call is TRBV5-4, the J call TRBJ2-1; either TRBD1 or TRBD2 may supply D (6 bases each). V was trimmed by 4 bases and J by 1 base, leaving 12 bases between them. Germline lookup yields CDR1 SGHNT and CDR2 YYREEE (reference sequence). CDR3 length equals 15 residues. In DNA, the CDR3 is TGTGCCAGCAGCCCCGGGGGCCTTTCCTACAATGAGCAGTTCTTC. Amino acids: CASSPGGLSYNEQFF.

Regarding this clone: Different DNA sequences within this sample yield the same CDR3. This chain joins TRBV9 and TRBJ1-5; D call uncertain. With 0 bases removed from V and 1 base from J, the gap between germline ends came to 5 bases. CDR1 and CDR2 from the germline V gene are SGDLS and YYNGEE. CDR3 length: 14 residues. CDR3 protein: CASSVGQSNQPQHF. CDR3 nucleotide sequence: TGTGCCAGCAGCGTAGGGCAGAGCAATCAGCCCCAGCATTTT.

This clone was seen once. This chain connects TRBV18 to TRBJ2-1; TRBD2 agrees at 13 bases. This CDR3 is 19 amino acids long. The V and J ends lost 0 bases and 4 bases, in that order; junction bases with no gene match: 9. Germline V lookup: CDR1 KGHSH, CDR2 LQKENI. The CDR3 nucleotides are TGTGCCAGCTCACCACCCACGGGACTAGCGGGATCACGATACAATGAGCAGTTCTTC. Protein sequence: CASSPPTGLAGSRYNEQFF.